This T cell receptor (beta chain) was identified in a study of cytomegalovirus exposure and HLA in healthy donors. Study-wide context: According to later analysis, the same platform produced the 120 validation and some 680 first-cohort repertoires. Whole-study results and caveats: Listed as cytomegalovirus-associated were approximately 160 TCR beta chains.

Regarding this clone: Its antigen is not identified.

Sequencing was performed with immunoSEQ multiplex PCR; in TCRdb, only in-frame clones are kept and a portion is missing. The data show around 160,000 clones, with 88% seen just once and roughly 3% held by the top ten. The CDR3 runs to 11 residues. Germline assignment: CDR1 WNHNN and CDR2 SYGVQD (reference sequence). Trimming took 9 bases from V and 15 from J; bases not matched to a gene: 7. Sequences were obtained from PBMCs. The rearrangement links TRBV10-1 to TRBJ2-1, with 11 bases lining up with TRBD2. This sequence originates from a man between 18 and 35 years old in good health and CMV-seronegative. CDR3 residues: CASSGGAGPFF. CDR3 nucleotides: TGCGCCAGTAGCGGGGGGGCGGGCCCGTTCTTC.